One sample yielded the 7 T cell receptor beta chains listed below, sequenced in a study of blood T cell repertoires in COVID-19. Profiling relied on immunoSEQ multiplex PCR, and the TCRdb table lists in-frame clones only, not all of them. The sample has roughly 240,000 clones, roughly 85% seen once. Specimen: peripheral blood. These receptors were obtained from a man aged 45-60 years with COVID-19, enrolled during active disease.

The chain combines TRBV3-1 (or the pseudogene TRBV3-2) with TRBJ1-6; D may be TRBD1 (6 bases). Germline CDR1 LGHDT, CDR2 YNNKEL (reference sequence). Trimming cost V 2 bases and J 6 bases, with 14 bases left between them. The CDR3 length is 16 residues. The DNA of the CDR3 is TGTGCCAGCAGCCAACAGGGGCGTTCGGGTAATTCACCCCTCCACTTT. Translating it yields CASSQQGRSGNSPLHF.

In its sample, this clone was seen once. V usage is TRBV6-5 and J usage is TRBJ1-1; TRBD1 is a possible D gene (6 bases). This CDR3 contains 15 residues. The germline V gene has CDR1 MNHEY and CDR2 SVGAGI. The germline V and J ends were trimmed by 4 bases and 4 bases, with 16 bases remaining between them. The CDR3 is CASSSYRERVTEAFF. The CDR3 coding sequence is TGTGCCAGCAGTTCGTACAGGGAAAGGGTCACTGAAGCTTTCTTT.

The rearrangement joins TRBV7-9 to TRBJ2-7; maybe TRBD2 (6 bases). Germline V gene data show CDR1 as SEHNR and CDR2 as FQNEAQ (reference sequence). This CDR3 comprises 13 residues. V was clipped by 5 bases and J by 5 bases, with 13 bases between them. CDR3 DNA sequence: TGTGCCAGCAGCGCGGGACTCGACGACGAGCAGTACTTC. Amino acid sequence: CASSAGLDDEQYF.

The J gene is TRBJ1-3, the V gene TRBV9, with D unresolved. From germline, CDR1 is SGDLS and CDR2 YYNGEE. This CDR3 is 14 amino acids long. The V and J ends lost 2 bases and 3 bases respectively, with 9 bases between them. The CDR3 DNA follows: TGTGCCAGCAGCGTGGCTCCCCTTGGAAACACCATATATTTT. Translated, it gives CASSVAPLGNTIYF.

The chain carries TRBV18 and TRBJ2-7; 9 bases agree with TRBD1. The germline CDR1 and CDR2 sequences are KGHSH and LQKENI. After removal of 3 bases from V and 4 bases from J, the junction contained 4 bases not matched to a gene. The CDR3 spans 14 residues. The CDR3 coding sequence is TGTGCCAGCTCACCCGGACAGGGGAGGTACGAGCAGTACTTC. Its translation is CASSPGQGRYEQYF.

The V call is TRBV16, the J call TRBJ2-7; a possible D gene is TRBD2 (7 bases). The CDR3 contains 20 residues. Trimming took 1 base from V and 0 from J, leaving 25 bases between them. Germline V gives CDR1 KGHSY, CDR2 FQNENV. The CDR3 spells CASSQWVAGEGGDSSYEQYF. CDR3 nucleotides: TGTGCCAGCAGCCAATGGGTAGCAGGGGAGGGGGGAGATAGCTCCTACGAGCAGTACTTC.

The V call is TRBV5-4, the J call TRBJ1-2; 10 bases match TRBD1. Germline V CDR1 and CDR2: SGHNT, YYREEE (reference sequence). V shed 3 bases, J shed 4 bases, and the junction held 9 bases outside the gene matches. The CDR3 runs 16 residues. The CDR3 spells CASSSLRQGAGYGYTF. In DNA, the CDR3 is TGTGCCAGCAGCTCCCTCCGACAGGGGGCGGGCTATGGCTACACCTTC.